Given below is one TCR beta chain in context. The junction and the germline gene differ at one end; a read error may be behind it. This CDR3 is 15 amino acids long. CDR1 is SSHAT and CDR2 is FNYEAQ in the germline V gene (reference sequence). The record originates from a study of blood T cell repertoires in COVID-19. Assay used: immunoSEQ multiplex PCR; TCRdb lists only in-frame clones, some missing. The repertoire holds roughly 180,000 clones, roughly 90% seen once, with 2% to 2.5% in the top ten. The clonotype originates from a woman younger than 45 who had recovered from COVID-19. The rearrangement uses TRBV7-7 and TRBJ2-2; 11 bases fit TRBD1. Sequences were obtained from PBMCs or T cells enriched from blood (not recorded which). CDR3 in DNA: TGTGCTAGCAGCCTTCGGACAGGGGGCTACGGGGAGCTGTTTTTT. Translating gives CASSLRTGGYGELFF.